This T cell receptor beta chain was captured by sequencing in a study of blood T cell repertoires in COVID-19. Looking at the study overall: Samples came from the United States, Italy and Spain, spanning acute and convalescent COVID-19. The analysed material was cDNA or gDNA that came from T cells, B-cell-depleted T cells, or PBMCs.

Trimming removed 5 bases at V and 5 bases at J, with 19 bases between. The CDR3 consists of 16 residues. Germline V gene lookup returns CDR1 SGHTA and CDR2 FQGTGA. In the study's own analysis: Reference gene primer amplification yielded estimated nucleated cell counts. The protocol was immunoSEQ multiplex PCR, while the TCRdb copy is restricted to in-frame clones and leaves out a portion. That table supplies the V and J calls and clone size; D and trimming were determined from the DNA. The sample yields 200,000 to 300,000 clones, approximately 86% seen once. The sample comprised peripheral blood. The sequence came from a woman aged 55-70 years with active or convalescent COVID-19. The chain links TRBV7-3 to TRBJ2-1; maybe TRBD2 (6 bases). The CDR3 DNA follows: TGTGCCAGCAGCCCCCGGACTACCTTGACCCACAATGAGCAGTTCTTC. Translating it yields CASSPRTTLTHNEQFF.